The entry below describes one T cell receptor (beta chain). Per the original data handling: Researchers report that nucleated cell counts were estimated from reference gene primer amplification. The protocol was immunoSEQ multiplex PCR, while the TCRdb copy is restricted to in-frame clones and leaves out a portion. V and J calls and clone size are those listed in that table; D and trimming were worked out from the DNA. The sample records approximately 280,000 clones, roughly 88% being singletons. This entry is derived from a study of blood T cell repertoires in COVID-19. About the research overall: COVID-19 samples collected from the United States, Italy and Spain covered acute and convalescent phases. PBMCs, B-cell-depleted T cells, or T cells provided the cDNA or gDNA that made up the material.

CDR3 length equals 15 residues. The V segment lost 7 bases and the J segment 4 bases; nucleotides outside the gene matches: 8. CDR1 and CDR2 from the germline V gene are LNHDA and SQIVND (reference sequence). J is TRBJ1-4 and V is TRBV19; TRBD1 matches at 8 bases. Material for sequencing was peripheral blood. The TCR sequence derives from a woman in her 70s with acute or convalescent COVID-19. The CDR3 DNA reads TGTGCCAGTACACGGTTGGACAGGGATAATGAAAAACTGTTTTTT. Its protein product is CASTRLDRDNEKLFF.